Reported below is one T cell receptor (beta chain). Its specificity is unknown. These data come from a study of shared clonotypes between healthy human individuals. Overall study context: Plates per donor: three CD4 naive, three CD4 memory, two CD8 naive, one CD8 memory. Findings of the study overall: When compared with the clonotypes that were shared by all four sorted-subset donors, the non-shared clonotypes turned out to have lower generation probabilities. An effect of sequencing depth on clonotype sharing among donors was expected. Around 5.3% of naive CD4 clonotypes were shared across a handful of donors.

The repertoire was sequenced with immunoSEQ multiplex PCR; TCRdb's copy has only in-frame clones and lacks some. Among millions of clones, less than 95% were seen once, and the ten largest hold 0.85% to 1.2%. Trimming took off 4 bases at V and 4 bases at J, with 21 bases between the two ends. Germline-derived CDR1 and CDR2 are SQVTM and ANQGSEA. The CDR3 extends over 16 amino acids. Naive-designated CD8 cells lacked CD45RO, were positively enriched for CCR7, and omitted terminally differentiated effector memory CD45RA+ cells. V and J are TRBV29-1 and TRBJ2-3; D possibly uses TRBD1 or TRBD2 (5 bases each). This sequence was found in a man aged 18 to 35 in good health. The sample taken for sequencing was naive CD8+ T cells sorted from blood. DNA for the CDR3: TGCAGCGTTGGGAACCGGGACCCCAGGATTCCAGATACGCAGTATTTT. Its translation: CSVGNRDPRIPDTQYF.